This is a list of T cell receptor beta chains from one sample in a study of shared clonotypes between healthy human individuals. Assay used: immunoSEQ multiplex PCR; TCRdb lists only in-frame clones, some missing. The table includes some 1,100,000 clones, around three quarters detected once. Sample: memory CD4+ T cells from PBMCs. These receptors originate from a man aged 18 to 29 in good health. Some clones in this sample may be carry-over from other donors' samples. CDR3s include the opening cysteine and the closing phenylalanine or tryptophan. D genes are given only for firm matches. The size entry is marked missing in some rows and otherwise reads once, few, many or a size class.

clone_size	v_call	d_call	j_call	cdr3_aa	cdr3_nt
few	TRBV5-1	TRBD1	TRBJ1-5	CASSPEQGIQPQHF	TGCGCCAGCAGCCCAGAACAGGGGATTCAGCCCCAGCATTTT
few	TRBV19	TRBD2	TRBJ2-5	CASRKTSGRARETQYF	TGTGCCAGTAGGAAGACTAGCGGGAGGGCGCGGGAGACCCAGTACTTC
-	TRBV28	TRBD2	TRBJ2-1	CASSFLLAGVEQFF	TGTGCCAGCAGTTTTCTCCTAGCGGGAGTTGAGCAGTTCTTC
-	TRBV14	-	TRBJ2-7	CASSHIGTRSYEQYF	TGTGCCAGCAGCCATATAGGAACTAGATCCTACGAGCAGTACTTC
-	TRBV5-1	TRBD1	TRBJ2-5	CASSSTGVQETQYF	TGCGCCAGCAGCTCCACAGGGGTCCAAGAGACCCAGTACTTC
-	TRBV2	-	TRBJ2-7	CASSVLSYEQYF	TGTGCCAGCAGTGTGCTCTCCTACGAGCAGTACTTC
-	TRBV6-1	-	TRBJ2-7	CASRETRGRDEQYF	TGTGCCAGCAGGGAGACTAGGGGCCGGGACGAGCAGTACTTC
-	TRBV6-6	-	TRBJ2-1	CASSQNGPSYNEQFF	TGTGCCAGCAGTCAAAATGGACCCTCCTACAATGAGCAGTTCTTC
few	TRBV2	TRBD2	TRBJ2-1	CASSGLAGWQFF	TGTGCCAGCAGCGGACTAGCGGGATGGCAGTTCTTC
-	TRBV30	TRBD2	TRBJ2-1	CAWQRGGTFNEQFF	TGTGCCTGGCAAAGGGGAGGGACCTTCAATGAGCAGTTCTTC
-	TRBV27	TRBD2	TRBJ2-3	CASSPGLAGPDTQYF	TGTGCCAGCAGTCCCGGACTAGCGGGACCAGATACGCAGTATTTT
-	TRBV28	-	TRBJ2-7	CASSSSGLGRSEQYF	TGTGCCAGCAGTTCCTCGGGACTGGGGAGGTCCGAGCAGTACTTC
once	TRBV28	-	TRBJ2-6	CASSGFSGANVLTF	TGTGCCAGCAGTGGATTCTCTGGGGCCAACGTCCTGACTTTC
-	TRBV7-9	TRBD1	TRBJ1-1	CASSRHRGVSTEAFF	TGTGCCAGCAGCCGGCACAGGGGAGTCAGCACTGAAGCTTTCTTT
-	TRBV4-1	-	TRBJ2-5	CASSLTGLVETQYF	TGCGCCAGCAGCCTTACGGGCCTCGTGGAGACCCAGTACTTC
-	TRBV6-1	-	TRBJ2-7	CASSEGTYEQYF	TGTGCCAGCAGTGAAGGTACCTACGAGCAGTACTTC
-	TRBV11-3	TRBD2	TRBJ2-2	CASSAGAGGLTGELFF	TGTGCCAGCAGCGCCGGGGCGGGAGGACTGACCGGGGAGCTGTTTTTT
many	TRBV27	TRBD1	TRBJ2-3	CATRDRGSSTDTQYF	TGTGCCACCCGAGACAGGGGCTCTAGCACAGATACGCAGTATTTT
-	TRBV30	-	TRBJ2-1	CAWSPAGDVAYNEQFF	TGTGCCTGGAGTCCGGCCGGGGACGTGGCCTACAATGAGCAGTTCTTC
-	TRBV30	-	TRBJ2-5	CAWRKETQYF	TGTGCCTGGAGGAAGGAGACCCAGTACTTC
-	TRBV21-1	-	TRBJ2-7	CASNPTATYEQYF	TGTGCCAGCAACCCGACAGCCACCTACGAGCAGTACTTC
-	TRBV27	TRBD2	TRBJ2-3	CASSHSGGPSTDTQYF	TGTGCCAGCAGTCACTCGGGAGGCCCTAGCACAGATACGCAGTATTTT
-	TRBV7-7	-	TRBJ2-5	CASSPGRETQYF	TGTGCCAGCAGCCCGGGGCGGGAGACCCAGTACTTC
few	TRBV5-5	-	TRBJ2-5	CASSSRTTTGETQYF	TGTGCCAGCAGCTCCCGGACTACTACTGGGGAGACCCAGTACTTC
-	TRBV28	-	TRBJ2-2	CASRGNTGELFF	TGTGCCAGCCGGGGGAACACCGGGGAGCTGTTTTTT
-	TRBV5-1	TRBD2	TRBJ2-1	CASSSGTSGSFYNEQFF	TGCGCCAGCAGCTCGGGGACTAGCGGGAGTTTCTACAATGAGCAGTTCTTC
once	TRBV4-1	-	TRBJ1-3	CASSQGSTSGNTIYF	TGCGCCAGCAGCCAAGGTTCGACAAGTGGAAACACCATATATTTT
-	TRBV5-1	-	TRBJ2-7	CASTERLGGESEQYF	TGCGCCAGCACCGAAAGATTGGGCGGGGAGTCCGAGCAGTACTTC
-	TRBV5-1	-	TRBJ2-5	CASSFGGTKETQYF	TGCGCCAGCAGCTTCGGAGGTACTAAAGAGACCCAGTACTTC
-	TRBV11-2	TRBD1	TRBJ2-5	CASSPQGQGLLETQYF	TGTGCCAGCAGCCCCCAGGGACAGGGCCTTTTAGAGACCCAGTACTTC
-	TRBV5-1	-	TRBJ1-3	CASSLGAPSGNTIYF	TGCGCCAGCAGCTTGGGAGCCCCCTCTGGAAACACCATATATTTT